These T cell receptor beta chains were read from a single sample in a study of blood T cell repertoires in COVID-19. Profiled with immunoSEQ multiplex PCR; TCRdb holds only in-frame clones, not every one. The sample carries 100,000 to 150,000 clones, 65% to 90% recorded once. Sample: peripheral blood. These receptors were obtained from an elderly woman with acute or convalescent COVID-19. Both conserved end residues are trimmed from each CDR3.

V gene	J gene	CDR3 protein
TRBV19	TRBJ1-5	ASSIASFNQPQH
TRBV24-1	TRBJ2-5	ATSDLRRTPMYQETQY
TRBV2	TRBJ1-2	ASARLGSPYGYT
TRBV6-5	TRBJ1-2	ATQLDRNYGYT
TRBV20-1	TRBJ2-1	SASSASQGNEQF
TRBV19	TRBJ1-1	ASSMAVTYTEAF
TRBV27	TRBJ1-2	ASSHTGPIYGYT
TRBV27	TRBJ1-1	ASSLRGQGVDGAF
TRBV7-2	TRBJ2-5	ASSLGHLYQETQY
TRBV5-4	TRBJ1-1	ASSTWNTEAF